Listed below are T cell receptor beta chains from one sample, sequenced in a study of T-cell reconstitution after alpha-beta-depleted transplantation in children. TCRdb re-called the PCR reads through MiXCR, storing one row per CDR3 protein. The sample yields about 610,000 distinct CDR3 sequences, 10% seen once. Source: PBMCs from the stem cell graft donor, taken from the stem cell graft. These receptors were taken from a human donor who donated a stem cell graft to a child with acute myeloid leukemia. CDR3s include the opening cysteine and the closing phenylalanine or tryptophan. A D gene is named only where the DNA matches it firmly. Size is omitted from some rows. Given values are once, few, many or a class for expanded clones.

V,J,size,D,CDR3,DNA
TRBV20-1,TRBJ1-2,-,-,CSPHYGYTF,TGCAGTCCGCACTATGGCTACACCTTC
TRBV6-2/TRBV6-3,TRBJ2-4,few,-,CASSLPVAKNIQYF,TGTGCCAGCAGCCTACCCGTCGCCAAAAACATTCAGTACTTC
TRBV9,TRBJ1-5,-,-,CASSVKKVLGVSNQPQHF,TGTGCCAGCAGCGTAAAGAAGGTATTGGGGGTAAGCAATCAGCCCCAGCATTTT
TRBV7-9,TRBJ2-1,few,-,CASSLRGDPYNEQFF,TGTGCCAGCAGCTTAAGGGGCGACCCCTACAATGAGCAGTTCTTC
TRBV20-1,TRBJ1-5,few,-,CSASTRGVLNQPQHF,TGCAGTGCTAGCACTCGGGGGGTCCTTAATCAGCCCCAGCATTTT
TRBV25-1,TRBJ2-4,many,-,CASSEGGGPRFIQYF,TGTGCCAGCAGTGAAGGAGGGGGGCCCCGTTTTATTCAGTACTTC
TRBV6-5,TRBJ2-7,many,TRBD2,CATELERENFEQYF,TGTGCCACCGAGTTAGAGCGGGAGAACTTCGAGCAGTACTTC
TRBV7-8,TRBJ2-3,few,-,CASSLEGLVGRNTQYF,TGTGCCAGCAGCTTAGAGGGGCTAGTCGGGCGTAATACGCAGTATTTT
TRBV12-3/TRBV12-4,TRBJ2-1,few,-,CASSPGEEVPNEQFF,TGTGCCAGCAGCCCTGGGGAGGAGGTCCCCAATGAGCAGTTCTTC
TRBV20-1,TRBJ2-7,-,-,CSARSPAGLEQYF,TGCAGTGCTAGAAGCCCGGCAGGCCTCGAGCAGTACTTC
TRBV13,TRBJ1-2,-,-,CAISPRVGYCYTF,TGTGCCATCAGCCCCCGGGTCGGCTATTGCTACACCTTC
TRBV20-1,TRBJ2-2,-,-,CSASVAGVNTGELFF,TGCAGTGCTAGTGTGGCAGGGGTAAACACCGGGGAGCTGTTTTTT
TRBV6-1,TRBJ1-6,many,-,CASRDHGSYNSPLHF,TGTGCCAGCAGGGATCATGGCTCCTATAATTCACCCCTCCACTTT
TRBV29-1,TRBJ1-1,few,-,CSVVRVEAFF,TGCAGCGTTGTTCGGGTTGAAGCTTTCTTT
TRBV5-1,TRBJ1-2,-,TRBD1,CASSLNRDRGLGYTF,TGCGCCAGCAGCTTGAACCGGGACAGGGGTTTAGGCTACACCTTC
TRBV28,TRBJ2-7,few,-,CASSTGTLLEQYF,TGTGCCAGCAGTACCGGGACCCTTTTAGAGCAGTACTTC
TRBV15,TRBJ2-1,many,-,CATSRDRPTGWEVVEQFF,TGTGCCACCAGCAGAGACCGCCCGACCGGATGGGAGGTGGTTGAGCAGTTCTTC
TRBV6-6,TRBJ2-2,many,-,CASSRDGLFF,TGTGCCAGCAGCCGTGACGGGCTGTTTTTT
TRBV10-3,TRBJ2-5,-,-,CAISGGLAGETQYF,TGTGCCATCAGTGGGGGCCTCGCCGGGGAGACCCAGTACTTC
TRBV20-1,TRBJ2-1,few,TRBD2,CSAIAGGRRNEQFF,TGCAGTGCCATAGCGGGAGGGCGAAGGAATGAGCAGTTCTTC
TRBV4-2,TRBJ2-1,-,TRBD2,CASSLVAASGSDNEQFF,TGTGCCAGCAGCCTGGTCGCGGCTAGCGGGAGTGACAATGAGCAGTTCTTC
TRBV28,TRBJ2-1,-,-,CASSFSGKYNEQFF,TGTGCCAGCAGTTTTTCCGGGAAGTACAATGAGCAGTTCTTC